The 3 T cell receptor beta chains reported below all come from one sample, sequenced in a study of cytomegalovirus exposure and HLA in healthy donors. Primers for the PCR totalled 60 Vbeta and 13 Jbeta. Produced via immunoSEQ multiplex PCR; TCRdb's table is partial and in-frame only. Altogether under 200,000 clones are present, around three quarters being singletons, with the ten largest covering 1.5% to 2%. The sequencing input was PBMCs. Receptor source: a woman aged 30 to 39 in good health and CMV-seronegative.

The J gene is TRBJ2-1, the V gene TRBV19, with TRBD1 matching over 10 bases. CDR1 is LNHDA, CDR2 SQIVND, per germline (reference sequence). The CDR3 totals 15 residues. The junction had 12 bases not matched to a gene; V was cut back by 6 bases and J by 10 bases. The CDR3, as DNA: TGTGCCAGTAGAGACAGGGGGCGGGGGGCTTTGGAGCAGTTCTTC. Protein sequence: CASRDRGRGALEQFF.

The V call is TRBV27, the J call TRBJ2-1, with D possibly TRBD2 on 6 matching bases. Germline values: CDR1 MNHEY, CDR2 SMNVEV (reference sequence). The CDR3 runs to 13 residues. V was trimmed by 3 bases and J by 8 bases, leaving 11 bases between them. The CDR3: CASSLVGGHEQFF. The CDR3 DNA sequence: TGTGCCAGCAGTTTGGTGGGAGGCCATGAGCAGTTCTTC.

This clone has a handful of counts. The chain joins TRBV5-6 to TRBJ1-1, with 8 bases lining up with TRBD1. This CDR3 comprises 14 residues. The trim removed 4 bases at V and 6 bases at J, leaving 8 bases unmatched. Germline values: CDR1 SGHDT, CDR2 YYEEEE. The CDR3 region has the DNA TGTGCCAGCAGCACCTCCCCGGACAGGGCTGAAGCTTTCTTT. It yields the protein CASSTSPDRAEAFF.